A selection of T cell receptor beta chains follows, all from one sample in a study of blood T cell repertoires in COVID-19. Here immunoSEQ multiplex PCR was the method, and the copy in TCRdb shows in-frame clones only, minus some. The sample contains roughly 220,000 clones, 85% to 90% of which appear only once. The sample was PBMCs or T cells enriched from blood (not recorded which). The source is a woman in her forties or fifties with acute COVID-19. The CDR3 runs from the conserved cysteine through the conserved F or W. Each record gives: D gene, V gene, J gene, clone size, CDR3 DNA, CDR3 protein. The D gene is left open where the match is weak. A clone size is listed for some rows: how often the clone was seen (once, few, many), or a class if it is expanded.

TRBD2	TRBV28	TRBJ2-7	.	TGTGCCAGCAGACTGACTAGCGAGAACTACGAGCAGTACTTC	CASRLTSENYEQYF
.	TRBV25-1	TRBJ2-5	.	TGTGCCAGCAGTGTAGTAGAGACCCAGTACTTC	CASSVVETQYF
TRBD1	TRBV10-3	TRBJ1-1	.	TGTGCCATCGGCTCTACAGGGGGCACTGAAGCTTTCTTT	CAIGSTGGTEAFF
.	TRBV7-3	TRBJ2-1	medium-sized	TGTGCCAGCAGCTTAATTGTTAGCGGAGGTGAGCAGTTCTTC	CASSLIVSGGEQFF
.	TRBV28	TRBJ2-3	once	TGTGCCAGCAGTCCCGGGTCGGGAGCTTTAGATACGCAGTATTTT	CASSPGSGALDTQYF
.	TRBV28	TRBJ1-5	.	TGTGCCATCCTCGAGCGGACGGGCTATAGCAATCAGCCCCAGCATTTT	CAILERTGYSNQPQHF
TRBD1	TRBV2	TRBJ2-7	.	TGTGCCAGCAGTCTAGACAGGGGTTCTCCCTACGAGCAGTACTTC	CASSLDRGSPYEQYF
.	TRBV5-1	TRBJ2-5	.	TGCGCCAGCAGCCTCCCCGGTGGGGCCGGGGAGACCCAGTACTTC	CASSLPGGAGETQYF
TRBD2	TRBV4-1	TRBJ2-3	.	TGCGCCAGCAGCCGGGGTCCGGGACTAGCGGGAGGGCGGCGCACAGATACGCAGTATTTT	CASSRGPGLAGGRRTDTQYF
.	TRBV7-2	TRBJ1-2	.	TGTGCCAGCAGCCCCCCAGGGGTTTATGGCTACACCTTC	CASSPPGVYGYTF
.	TRBV28	TRBJ2-7	.	TGTGCCAGCAGCGGGGGATTGAGGGCCTACGAGCAGTACTTC	CASSGGLRAYEQYF
TRBD1	TRBV19	TRBJ2-2	.	TGTGCCAGTAGTACCCTGACAGGGAGGAACACCGGGGAGCTGTTTTTT	CASSTLTGRNTGELFF
.	TRBV7-2	TRBJ2-7	.	TGTGCCAGCAGCTTCTTACCTTTAACTGTTCAGATCGGGGGTTACGAGCAGTACTTC	CASSFLPLTVQIGGYEQYF
TRBD1	TRBV19	TRBJ1-5	.	TGTGCCAGTAGTGGAGGACAGGGTCGCAATCAGCCCCAGCATTTT	CASSGGQGRNQPQHF
.	TRBV5-5	TRBJ1-3	.	TGTGCCAGCAGCTTGTTCAACTTACCAGGAAACACCATATATTTT	CASSLFNLPGNTIYF
TRBD2	TRBV6-2/TRBV6-3	TRBJ2-1	.	TGTGCCAGCAGTTTGGGGACTAGCGCGAATGAGCAGTTCTTC	CASSLGTSANEQFF
.	TRBV15	TRBJ2-1	many	TGTGCCACCAGCAGAGTCTGGGGACAAGAAGACGATGAGCAGTTCTTC	CATSRVWGQEDDEQFF
.	TRBV5-5	TRBJ1-4	.	TGTGCCAGCAGCTTGGGACACAGGATGGCAATGAATGAAAAACTGTTTTTT	CASSLGHRMAMNEKLFF
.	TRBV5-1	TRBJ1-4	.	TGCGCCAGCAGCCGGGACACCTCAACTAATGAAAAACTGTTTTTT	CASSRDTSTNEKLFF
TRBD2	TRBV4-1	TRBJ2-3	.	TGCGCCAGCAGCCAAGTTGGCGCGGGAGGCGCAGATACGCAGTATTTT	CASSQVGAGGADTQYF
.	TRBV7-3	TRBJ2-5	once	TGTGCCAGCAGCTCACAACGAGGAGAGACCCAGTACTTC	CASSSQRGETQYF
TRBD1	TRBV11-2	TRBJ1-3	.	TGTGCCAGCAGCTTGCAGGGGGCTGGAAACACCATATATTTT	CASSLQGAGNTIYF
TRBD1	TRBV6-1	TRBJ1-1	.	TGTGCCAGCAGTGAAGTCCTGTCCGGGACAGCTCTAACTGAAGCTTTCTTT	CASSEVLSGTALTEAFF
.	TRBV23-1	TRBJ2-7	few	TGCGCCAGCAGTCCGAGGGCCGGGCCCCACTCCTACGAGCAGTACTTC	CASSPRAGPHSYEQYF
.	TRBV7-7	TRBJ2-6	.	TGTGCTAGCAGCCCGGGACAACCTGGGGCCAACGTCCTGACTTTC	CASSPGQPGANVLTF
.	TRBV10-1	TRBJ1-1	.	TGCGCCAGCCGGCCGGGGGTGACGAACACTGAAGCTTTCTTT	CASRPGVTNTEAFF